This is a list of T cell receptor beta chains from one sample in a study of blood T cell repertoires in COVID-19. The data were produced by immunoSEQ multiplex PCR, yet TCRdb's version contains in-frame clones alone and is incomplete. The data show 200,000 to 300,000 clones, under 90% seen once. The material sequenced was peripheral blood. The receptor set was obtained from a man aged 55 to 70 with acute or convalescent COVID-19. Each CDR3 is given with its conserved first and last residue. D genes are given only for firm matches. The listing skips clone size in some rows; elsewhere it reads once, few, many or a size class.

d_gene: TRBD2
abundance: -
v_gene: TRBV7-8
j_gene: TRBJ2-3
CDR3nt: TGTGCCAGCAGCTTAGACGGGACTAGCGGGAGGGCCCCGGATGATACGCAGTATTTT
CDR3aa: CASSLDGTSGRAPDDTQYF

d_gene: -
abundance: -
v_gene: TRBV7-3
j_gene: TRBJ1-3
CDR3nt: TGTGCCAGCAGCCCCGGGGGTAGCCTCTCTGGAAACACCATATATTTT
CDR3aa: CASSPGGSLSGNTIYF

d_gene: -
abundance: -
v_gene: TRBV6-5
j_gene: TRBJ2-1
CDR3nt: TGTGCCAGCAGTTATAAACTAGTTAAGTACAATGAGCAGTTCTTC
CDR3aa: CASSYKLVKYNEQFF

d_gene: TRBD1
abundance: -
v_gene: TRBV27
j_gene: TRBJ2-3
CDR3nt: TGTGCCAGCGGTCTACGGGACAGCAACACAGATACGCAGTATTTT
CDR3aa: CASGLRDSNTDTQYF

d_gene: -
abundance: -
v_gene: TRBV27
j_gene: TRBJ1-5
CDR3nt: TGTGCCAGCAGTTCGGGAGACAACTGGAATCAGCCCCAGCATTTT
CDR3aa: CASSSGDNWNQPQHF

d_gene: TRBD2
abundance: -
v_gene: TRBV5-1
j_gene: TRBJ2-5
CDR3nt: TGCGCCAGCAGCTCGGGACTAGCGGGGGAAGAGACCCAGTACTTC
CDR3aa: CASSSGLAGEETQYF

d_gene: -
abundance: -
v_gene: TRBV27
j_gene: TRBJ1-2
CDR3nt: TGTGCCAGCTGCGTGAGACAGCCAAGTTCCAACTATGGCTACACCTTC
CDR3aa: CASCVRQPSSNYGYTF

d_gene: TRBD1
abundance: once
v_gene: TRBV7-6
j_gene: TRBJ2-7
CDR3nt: TGTGCCAGCACTCGTTCAGGACAGGGCCCGTACGAGCAGTACTTC
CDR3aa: CASTRSGQGPYEQYF

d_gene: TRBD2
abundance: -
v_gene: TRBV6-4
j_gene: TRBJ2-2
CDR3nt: TGTGCCAGCAGCCTAGCGGGAGGTTTTAACGGGGAGCTGTTTTTT
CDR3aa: CASSLAGGFNGELFF

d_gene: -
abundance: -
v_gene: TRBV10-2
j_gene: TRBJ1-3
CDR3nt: TGCGCCAGCAGTGAACAGGGAGCAGGAAACACCATATATTTT
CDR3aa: CASSEQGAGNTIYF

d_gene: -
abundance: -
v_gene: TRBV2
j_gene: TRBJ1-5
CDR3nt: TGTGCCAGCAGTGTGGACAGTACCGATCAGCCCCAGCATTTT
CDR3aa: CASSVDSTDQPQHF

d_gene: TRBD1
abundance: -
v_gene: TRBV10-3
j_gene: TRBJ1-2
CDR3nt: TGTGCCATCAGTAGACAGGGGGCCGACTATGGCTACACCTTC
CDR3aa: CAISRQGADYGYTF

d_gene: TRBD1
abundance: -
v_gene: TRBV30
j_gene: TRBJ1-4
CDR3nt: TGTGCCTGGAGCCGTCCCGGGACAGGGTTGGGGAAACTGTTTTTT
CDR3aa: CAWSRPGTGLGKLFF

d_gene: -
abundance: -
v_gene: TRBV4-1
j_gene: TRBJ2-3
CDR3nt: TGCGCCAGCAGCTCCACTACAAGGGATACGCAGTATTTT
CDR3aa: CASSSTTRDTQYF

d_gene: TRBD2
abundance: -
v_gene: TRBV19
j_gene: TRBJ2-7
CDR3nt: TGTGCCAGTAGTAGCCCCTTCGGGGGGAGGGACGAGCAGTACTTC
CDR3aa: CASSSPFGGRDEQYF

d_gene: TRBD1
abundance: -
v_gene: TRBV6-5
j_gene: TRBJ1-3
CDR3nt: TGTGCCAGCAGCGCCCGGGACAGAGGAAACACCATATATTTT
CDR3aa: CASSARDRGNTIYF

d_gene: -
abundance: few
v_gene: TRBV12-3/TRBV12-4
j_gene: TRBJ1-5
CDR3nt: TGTGCCAGCAGTCGACACAATCAGCCCCAGCATTTT
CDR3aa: CASSRHNQPQHF

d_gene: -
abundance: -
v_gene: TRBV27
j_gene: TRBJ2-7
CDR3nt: TGTGCCAGCAGTTTACTCCAAGACGGGGGATACGAGCAGTACTTC
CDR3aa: CASSLLQDGGYEQYF

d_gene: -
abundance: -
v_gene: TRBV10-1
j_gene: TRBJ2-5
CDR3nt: TGCGCCAGCAGTGAATCTGTGGGGGCATTAGGAGAGACCCAGTACTTC
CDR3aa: CASSESVGALGETQYF

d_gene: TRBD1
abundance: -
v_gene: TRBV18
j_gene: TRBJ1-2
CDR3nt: TGTGCCAGCTCACCGGACAGGGAACGTACCTACACCTTC
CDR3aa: CASSPDRERTYTF

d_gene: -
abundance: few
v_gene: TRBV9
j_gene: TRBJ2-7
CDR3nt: TGTGCCAGCACCCGAGACTCCGTCGGAGAGCAGTACTTC
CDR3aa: CASTRDSVGEQYF

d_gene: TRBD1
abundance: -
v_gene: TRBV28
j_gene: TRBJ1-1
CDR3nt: TGTGCCAGCAGTTCCCCTTACCCCAGACAGGGGCGGGTGAACACTGAAGCTTTCTTT
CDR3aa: CASSSPYPRQGRVNTEAFF

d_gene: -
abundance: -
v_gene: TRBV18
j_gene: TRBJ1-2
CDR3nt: TGTGCCAGCTCAACACGACAGGCGTGGGGCTACACCTTC
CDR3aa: CASSTRQAWGYTF

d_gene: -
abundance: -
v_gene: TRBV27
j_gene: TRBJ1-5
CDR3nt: TGTGCCAGCAGTTTTTGGGGCGGGGCCGGGGGCAATCAGCCCCAGCATTTT
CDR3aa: CASSFWGGAGGNQPQHF

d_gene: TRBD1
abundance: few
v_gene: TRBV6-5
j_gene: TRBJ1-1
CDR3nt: TGTGCCAGCAGTTACGGACAGGGCGGGGACACTGAAGCTTTCTTT
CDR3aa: CASSYGQGGDTEAFF

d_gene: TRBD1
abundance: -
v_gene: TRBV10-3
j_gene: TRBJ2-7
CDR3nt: TGTGCCATCAGTGCCCCCCCGGGACAGGGGATCTACGAGCAGTACTTC
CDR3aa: CAISAPPGQGIYEQYF

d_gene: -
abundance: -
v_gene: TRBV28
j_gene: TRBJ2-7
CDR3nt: TGTGCCAGCAGTTTATTTGGGGGCCGGGCCTACGAGCAGTACTTC
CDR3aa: CASSLFGGRAYEQYF

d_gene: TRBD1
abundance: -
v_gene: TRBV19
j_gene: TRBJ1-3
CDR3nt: TGTGCCAGTAGTAATCGCCGGTGGAGACAGGGGTATTCAGGAAACACCATATATTTT
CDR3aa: CASSNRRWRQGYSGNTIYF

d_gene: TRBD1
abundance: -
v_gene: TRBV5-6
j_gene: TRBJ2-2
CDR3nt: TGTGCCAGCAGCTTGGCGGTGGAGGACAGGGGTTACACCGGGGAGCTGTTTTTT
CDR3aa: CASSLAVEDRGYTGELFF

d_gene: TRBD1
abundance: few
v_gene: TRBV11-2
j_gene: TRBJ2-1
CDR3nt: TGTGCCAGCAGCTTAGGACACAGGGGGTACTACAATGAGCAGTTCTTC
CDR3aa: CASSLGHRGYYNEQFF

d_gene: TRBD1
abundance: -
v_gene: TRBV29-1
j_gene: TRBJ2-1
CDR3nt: TGCAGCGTTGAACAGGGGACAGCGAGCTCCTACAATGAGCAGTTCTTC
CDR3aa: CSVEQGTASSYNEQFF

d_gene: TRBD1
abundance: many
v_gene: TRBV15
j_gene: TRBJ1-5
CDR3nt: TGTGCCACAGACAGGGGAGGAGTCGGCAATCAGCCCCAGCATTTT
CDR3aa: CATDRGGVGNQPQHF

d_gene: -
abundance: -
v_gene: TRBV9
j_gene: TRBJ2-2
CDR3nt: TGTGCCAGCAGCGTAAGCTCGAACACCGGGGAGCTGTTTTTT
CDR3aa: CASSVSSNTGELFF

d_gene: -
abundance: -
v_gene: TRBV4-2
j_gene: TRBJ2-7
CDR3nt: TGTGCCAGCAGCCAAGGTCAAACCTACGAGCAGTACTTC
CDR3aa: CASSQGQTYEQYF

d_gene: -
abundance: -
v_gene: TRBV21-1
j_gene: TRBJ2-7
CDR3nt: TGTGCCAGCCGGTCGACCGCCGAGGACGAGCAGTACTTC
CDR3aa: CASRSTAEDEQYF

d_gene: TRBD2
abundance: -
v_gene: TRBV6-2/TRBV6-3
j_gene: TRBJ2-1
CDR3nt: TGTGCCAGCAGCGCGCGGCGACTAGCGGGCCTCAATGAGCAGTTCTTC
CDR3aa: CASSARRLAGLNEQFF

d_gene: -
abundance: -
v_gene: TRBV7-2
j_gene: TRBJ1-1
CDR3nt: TGTGCCAGCAGCGGGTATGAGGCTGCCACGAACACTGAAGCTTTCTTT
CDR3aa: CASSGYEAATNTEAFF

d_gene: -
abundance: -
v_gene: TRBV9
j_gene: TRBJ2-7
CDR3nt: TGTGCCAGCAGCCCCCACGGACAAGACGAGCAGTACTTC
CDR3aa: CASSPHGQDEQYF

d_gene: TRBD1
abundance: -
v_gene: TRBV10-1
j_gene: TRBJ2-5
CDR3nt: TGCGCCAGCAGTGAGAGACAGGGAATCGAGACCCAGTACTTC
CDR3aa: CASSERQGIETQYF

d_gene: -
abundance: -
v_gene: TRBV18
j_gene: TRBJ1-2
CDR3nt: TGTGCCAGCTCACCCCAAATCGACCGGGGCTATGGCTACACCTTC
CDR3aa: CASSPQIDRGYGYTF

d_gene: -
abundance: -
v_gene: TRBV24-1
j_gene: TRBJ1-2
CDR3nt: TGTGCCACCAATAAGAAGAGACAGTATGGCTACACCTTC
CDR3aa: CATNKKRQYGYTF

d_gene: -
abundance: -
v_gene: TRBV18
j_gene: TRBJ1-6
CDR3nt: TGTGCCAGCTCGTCCGGGACGGGGGATTCACCCCTCCACTTT
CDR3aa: CASSSGTGDSPLHF

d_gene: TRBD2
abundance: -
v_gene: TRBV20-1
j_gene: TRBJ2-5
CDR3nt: TGCAGTGCTAGTAGTAGCGGGAGGAATCATGAGACCCAGTACTTC
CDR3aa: CSASSSGRNHETQYF

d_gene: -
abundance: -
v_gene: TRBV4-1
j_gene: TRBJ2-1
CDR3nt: TGCGCCAGCAGCCTTGCCCTAGGGGCTATTTATGAGCAGTTCTTC
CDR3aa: CASSLALGAIYEQFF

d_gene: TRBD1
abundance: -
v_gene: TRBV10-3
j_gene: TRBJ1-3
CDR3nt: TGTGCCATCCTCGACAGGGGGACTGGAAACACCATATATTTT
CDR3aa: CAILDRGTGNTIYF

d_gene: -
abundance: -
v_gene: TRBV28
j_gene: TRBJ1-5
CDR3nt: TGTGCCAGCAGTTTATCCGATCAGCCCCAGCATTTT
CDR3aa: CASSLSDQPQHF

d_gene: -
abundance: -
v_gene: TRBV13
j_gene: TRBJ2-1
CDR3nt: TGTGCCAGCAGCTCAATCTCGGAAGGGGTTAATGAGCAGTTCTTC
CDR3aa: CASSSISEGVNEQFF

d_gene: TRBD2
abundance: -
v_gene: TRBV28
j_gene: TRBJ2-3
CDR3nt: TGTGCCAGCACTCGCACAGCGGGGCTAGCCCCAGATACGCAGTATTTT
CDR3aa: CASTRTAGLAPDTQYF

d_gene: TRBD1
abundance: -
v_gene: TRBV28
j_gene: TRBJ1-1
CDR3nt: TGTGCCAGTAACAGGGGGCCCACTGAAGCTTTCTTT
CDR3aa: CASNRGPTEAFF

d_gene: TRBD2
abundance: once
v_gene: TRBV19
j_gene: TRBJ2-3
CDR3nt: TGTGCCAGTAGTATTTCTGGAGTAGCGGGTACGCAGTATTTT
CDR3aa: CASSISGVAGTQYF

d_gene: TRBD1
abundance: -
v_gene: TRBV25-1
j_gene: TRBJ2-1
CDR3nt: TGTGCCAGCAGTGAATCCGACAGGGGGCGTTGGTACAATGAGCAGTTCTTC
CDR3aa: CASSESDRGRWYNEQFF

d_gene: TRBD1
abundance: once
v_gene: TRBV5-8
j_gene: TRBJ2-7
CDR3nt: TGTGCCAGCAGCAATGAGCCCGGGACAGGAATTACCTACGAGCAGTACTTC
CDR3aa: CASSNEPGTGITYEQYF

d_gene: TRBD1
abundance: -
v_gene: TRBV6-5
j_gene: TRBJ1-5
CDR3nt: TGTGCCAGCAGCCAAGACAGGGGGCTTCAGCCCCAGCATTTT
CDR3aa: CASSQDRGLQPQHF

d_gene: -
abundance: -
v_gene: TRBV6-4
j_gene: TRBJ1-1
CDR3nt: TGTGCCAGCAGTGCGTCAGGGAACACTGAAGCTTTCTTT
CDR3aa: CASSASGNTEAFF

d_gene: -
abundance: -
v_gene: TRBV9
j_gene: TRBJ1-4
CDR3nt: TGTGCCAGCAGCGTAGCAGGGGTCGAGGGGGAAAAACTGTTTTTT
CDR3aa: CASSVAGVEGEKLFF

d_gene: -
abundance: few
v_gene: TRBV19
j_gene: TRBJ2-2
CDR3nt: TGTGCCAGTAGTATAGCAGGGGTGGCCGGGGAGCTGTTTTTT
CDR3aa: CASSIAGVAGELFF

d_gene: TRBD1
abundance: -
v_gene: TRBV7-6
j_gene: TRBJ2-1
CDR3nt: TGTGCCAGCAGCATTGGGACAGGGATCAACAATGAGCAGTTCTTC
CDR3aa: CASSIGTGINNEQFF

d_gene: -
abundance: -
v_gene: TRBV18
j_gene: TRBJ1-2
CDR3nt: TGTGCCAGCTCACCACGAGGGGAGGGCTACTATGGCTACACCTTC
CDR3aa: CASSPRGEGYYGYTF

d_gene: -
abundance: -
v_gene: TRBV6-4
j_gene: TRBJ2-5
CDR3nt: TGTGCCAGCAGCCCCAAGGGGGGGGCGGAAGAGACCCAGTACTTC
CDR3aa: CASSPKGGAEETQYF

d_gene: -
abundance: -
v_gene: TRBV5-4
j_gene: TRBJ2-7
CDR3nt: TGTGCCAGCAGCTTGTCAAGTCTAGGCGGCTCCTACGAGCAGTACTTC
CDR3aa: CASSLSSLGGSYEQYF